The clone carrying this T cell receptor (beta chain) was observed a handful of times. TCRdb ran MiXCR on the 5' RACE reads and lists one entry per CDR3 protein. Among about 240,000 distinct CDR3 sequences, approximately 10% were seen once, and the ten largest hold 9% to 10%. The ends were cut back, 2 bases at V and 13 bases at J, with 19 bases in the middle. Germline V gene data show CDR1 as SGHDT and CDR2 as YYEEEE. This CDR3 has 14 residues. These data originate in a study of identical twins. The clonotype comes from a man aged 50 to 59 in good health. The rearrangement uses TRBV5-6 and TRBJ2-1, with D perhaps TRBD2 (5 bases). Sequenced material: memory T cells sorted from blood. As DNA, the CDR3 is TGTGCCAGCAGCTTTCTGACGGGATACAGATCCCAGTTCTTC. Translated: CASSFLTGYRSQFF. Full variable domain (missing parts from reference TRBV5-6 and TRBJ2-1): DAGVTQSPTHLIKTRGQQVTLRCSPKSGHDTVSWYQQALGQGPQFIFQYYEEEERQRGNFPDRFSGHQFPNYSSELNVNALLLGDSALYLCASSFLTGYRSQFFGPGTRLTVL.